Listed below are T cell receptor beta chains from one sample, sequenced in a study of shared clonotypes between healthy human individuals. Only in-frame clones appear in the TCRdb table, and some are missing; sequencing was by immunoSEQ multiplex PCR. This sample has about 1.5 million clones, with 96% found just once. The sample comprised naive CD4+ T cells sorted from blood. The origin of the receptors is a man aged 25-45 years in good health. CDR3s include the opening cysteine and the closing phenylalanine or tryptophan. A D gene is named only where the DNA matches it firmly. Rows may omit the clone size; those that give it use once, few, many or a size class.

j_gene	d_gene	abundance	v_gene	CDR3nt	CDR3aa
TRBJ2-5	NA	NA	TRBV9	TGTGCCAGCAGCGTAGATTGGCGGCCACAAGAGACCCAGTACTTC	CASSVDWRPQETQYF
TRBJ2-1	NA	NA	TRBV5-1	TGCGCCAGCAGCTTGGGGACTGGCGGTAATGAGCAGTTCTTC	CASSLGTGGNEQFF
TRBJ1-5	NA	NA	TRBV28	TGTGCCAGCAGTTTGGTGGCAATTAATAGCAATCAGCCCCAGCATTTT	CASSLVAINSNQPQHF
TRBJ2-3	NA	NA	TRBV28	TGTGCCAGCAGTCCCTCGAAGGGCACAGATACGCAGTATTTT	CASSPSKGTDTQYF
TRBJ2-2	TRBD2	NA	TRBV28	TGTGCCAGCATAAATCTGGGACTAGAAAAGACCGGGGAGCTGTTTTTT	CASINLGLEKTGELFF
TRBJ1-1	NA	NA	TRBV5-1	TGCGCCAGCAGCCCCGGGCTCTGGAACACTGAAGCTTTCTTT	CASSPGLWNTEAFF
TRBJ1-5	NA	once	TRBV4-3	TGCGCCAGCAGCCACAACAGAGATCAATGGCCCCAGCATTTT	CASSHNRDQWPQHF
TRBJ2-1	NA	NA	TRBV14	TGTGCCAGCAGCCAAGTTGGGGGAGGAGAGCAGTTCTTC	CASSQVGGGEQFF
TRBJ2-7	NA	NA	TRBV13	TGTGCCAGCAGCTTACGTCTAGGAGCGGGTGGAACCTACGAGCAGTACTTC	CASSLRLGAGGTYEQYF
TRBJ2-7	NA	NA	TRBV2	TGTGCCAGCAGCAGATCGCTACAGGGAGTGAGCTCCTACGAGCAGTACTTC	CASSRSLQGVSSYEQYF
TRBJ2-3	NA	NA	TRBV9	TGTGCCAGCAGCGTAACAGAAGCCCGCACAGATACGCAGTATTTT	CASSVTEARTDTQYF
TRBJ2-3	TRBD2	NA	TRBV2	TGTGCCACCCGCGGAGGGAGGGCCTCTACAGATACGCAGTATTTT	CATRGGRASTDTQYF
TRBJ2-3	TRBD2	NA	TRBV27	TGTGCCAGCAGTTTACTTCCCCCCGGGGGGGGCACAGATACGCAGTATTTT	CASSLLPPGGGTDTQYF
TRBJ1-2	TRBD1	NA	TRBV9	TGTGCCAGCAGCCCGACAGGGCTTGGCTACACCTTC	CASSPTGLGYTF
TRBJ1-5	NA	NA	TRBV28	TGTGCCAGCACCGGGTGGGGGACACTGAATCAGCCCCAGCATTTT	CASTGWGTLNQPQHF
TRBJ1-1	NA	NA	TRBV30	TGTGCCTGGAGTGCCCCACATTTGGGGAACACTGAAGCTTTCTTT	CAWSAPHLGNTEAFF
TRBJ2-7	NA	NA	TRBV28	TGTGCCAGCAGTTTAGACCAAGCCTTCTACGAGCAGTACTTC	CASSLDQAFYEQYF
TRBJ2-2	TRBD2	NA	TRBV7-6	TGTGCCAGCAGCCAGACTAGCGCATCCACCGGGGAGCTGTTTTTT	CASSQTSASTGELFF
TRBJ2-2	TRBD1	NA	TRBV7-8	TGTGCCAGCAGCTTAAGTATGAAGACAGGGTATGGCACCGGGGAGCTGTTTTTT	CASSLSMKTGYGTGELFF
TRBJ2-1	TRBD2	NA	TRBV5-1	TGCGCCAGCAGCTTGGCTATCCTAGCGGAATACAATGAGCAGTTCTTC	CASSLAILAEYNEQFF
TRBJ1-1	NA	few	TRBV5-1	TGCGCCAGCAGCTTGGTTCTAAACACTGAAGCTTTCTTT	CASSLVLNTEAFF
TRBJ2-3	NA	NA	TRBV5-1	TGCGCCAGCAGCTTGGCGATGGGGACAGATACGCAGTATTTT	CASSLAMGTDTQYF
TRBJ2-5	NA	NA	TRBV4-1	TGCGCCAGCAGCCAAAGCTCGCCGGGGCCGAGGGAGACCCAGTACTTC	CASSQSSPGPRETQYF
TRBJ2-1	NA	NA	TRBV6-1	TGTGCCAGCAGTGTACTGACAGGCCCGAATTCCAATGAGCAGTTCTTC	CASSVLTGPNSNEQFF
TRBJ2-1	NA	NA	TRBV18	TGTGCCAGCTCACCATTTAAGTCCTCATCCTCCTACAATGAGCAGTTCTTC	CASSPFKSSSSYNEQFF
TRBJ2-7	NA	NA	TRBV15	TGTGCCACCAGCAGAGATTACGCCAGCTACGAGCAGTACTTC	CATSRDYASYEQYF
TRBJ2-1	TRBD2	NA	TRBV7-9	TGTGCCAGCAGCTTAGATGGGGTTAGCGGGATCCCCTACAATGAGCAGTTCTTC	CASSLDGVSGIPYNEQFF
TRBJ2-1	NA	once	TRBV5-6	TGTGCCAGCAGCTTTGTTGCAGTCCACTCCTACAATGAGCAGTTCTTC	CASSFVAVHSYNEQFF
TRBJ1-4	NA	NA	TRBV19	TGTGCCACAGGGGTTCGAGGGGTCTCAACTAATGAAAAACTGTTTTTT	CATGVRGVSTNEKLFF
TRBJ2-5	NA	NA	TRBV25-1	TGTGCCGGCTCCCTAGCAGCTCAAGAGACCCAGTACTTC	CAGSLAAQETQYF
TRBJ2-7	TRBD2	NA	TRBV25-1	TGTGCCAGCAGTGAATCGGGGGGCTCCTACGAGCAGTACTTC	CASSESGGSYEQYF
TRBJ2-1	TRBD1	NA	TRBV28	TGTGCCAGCAGCCGAACAGGGGGTAGTGTAGATGAGCAGTTCTTC	CASSRTGGSVDEQFF
TRBJ1-4	NA	NA	TRBV7-2	TGTGCCAGCAGTCTAGGGCCAGGAAGGATCGAAAAACTGTTTTTT	CASSLGPGRIEKLFF
TRBJ2-5	TRBD2	once	TRBV25-1	TGTGCCAGCAGTGTGACTGGGGGACTAGCGGGAGGAGTGGAGACCCAGTACTTC	CASSVTGGLAGGVETQYF
TRBJ1-2	NA	NA	TRBV5-1	TGCGCCAGCAGCTTGGTGGCCGACTATGGCTACACCTTC	CASSLVADYGYTF
TRBJ2-3	NA	NA	TRBV6-4	TGTGCCAGCAGTGATGCCGGCCGGGGACAAAAAGGGATAGATACGCAGTATTTT	CASSDAGRGQKGIDTQYF
TRBJ2-7	TRBD1	NA	TRBV19	TGTGCCAGTAGTAGTACGGGACAGGGCCAGTACGAGCAGTACTTC	CASSSTGQGQYEQYF
TRBJ2-7	NA	NA	TRBV9	TGTGCCAGCAGCCGGGGATACGAGCAGTACTTC	CASSRGYEQYF
TRBJ2-2	NA	NA	TRBV11-2	TGTGCCAGCAGCTTATTGTTCATCCGGGAGAGGAACACCGGGGAGCTGTTTTTT	CASSLLFIRERNTGELFF
TRBJ2-7	NA	NA	TRBV6-1	TGTGCCAGCATTAGCTCCTACGAGCAGTACTTC	CASISSYEQYF
TRBJ2-5	TRBD2	NA	TRBV7-2	TGTGCCAGCAGCCCTAAAGGCGGGAGGGAGACCCAGTACTTC	CASSPKGGRETQYF